This T cell receptor beta chain comes out of a study of blood T cell repertoires in COVID-19. Study-wide context: PBMCs, B-cell-depleted T cells, or T cells provided the cDNA or gDNA that made up the material.

The repertoire was sequenced with immunoSEQ multiplex PCR; TCRdb's copy has only in-frame clones and lacks some. Among some 80,000 clones listed, roughly 84% were seen once. The CDR3 is 15 amino acids. CDR1 is LGHDT and CDR2 is YNNKEL in the germline V gene (reference sequence). After removal of 1 base from V and 5 bases from J, the junction contained 6 bases not matched to a gene. The sequencing sample was made of peripheral blood. This chain joins TRBV3-1 (or the pseudogene TRBV3-2) and TRBJ2-5, with 8 bases identical to TRBD2. This TCR came from a human donor in a cohort sampled during active COVID-19. The CDR3 sequence: CASSQGGSGIETQYF. The DNA of the CDR3 is TGTGCCAGCAGCCAAGGGGGTAGCGGGATCGAGACCCAGTACTTC.